Listed below are T cell receptor beta chains from one sample, sequenced in a study of spatial heterogeneity in lung cancer. Via MiXCR, TCRdb re-called the 5' RACE reads, giving one row per CDR3 protein. The data show about 100,000 distinct CDR3 sequences, around 4.8% seen once. The sequences come from lung tumor tissue, collected at surgery. These receptors were taken from a male donor with early-stage non-small cell lung cancer. The CDR3 runs from the conserved cysteine through the conserved F or W. D genes are given only for firm matches. Only part of the rows carry a size: once, few, many, or a class if the clone is expanded.

TRBD2	TRBV2	many	TRBJ2-1	13	TGTGCCAGCCTCCTAGCGGGAGGTAATGAGCAGTTCTTC	CASLLAGGNEQFF
-	TRBV28	many	TRBJ2-2	13	TGTGCCAGCAACCCTCCTAACACCGGGGAGCTGTTTTTT	CASNPPNTGELFF
TRBD1	TRBV27	many	TRBJ2-3	17	TGTGCCAGCAGTCTCCTCTTCAGCGGGACAGGGGCTTATACGCAGTATTTT	CASSLLFSGTGAYTQYF
-	TRBV3-1	many	TRBJ1-2	14	TGTGCCAGCAGCCAACAGGGATCTAACTATGGCTACACCTTC	CASSQQGSNYGYTF
TRBD2	TRBV5-1	-	TRBJ2-3	14	TGCGCCAGTGCCCGGGGGGATATCACAGATACGCAGTATTTT	CASARGDITDTQYF
TRBD1	TRBV5-1	many	TRBJ2-1	16	TGCGCCAGCAGCTTGGCCGTAGCAGGGGGAGCTGATGAGCAGTTCTTC	CASSLAVAGGADEQFF
-	TRBV28	many	TRBJ1-2	15	TGTGCCAGCAGTTCCACTGATCGGACAGCCTATGGCTACACCTTC	CASSSTDRTAYGYTF
-	TRBV20-1	many	TRBJ2-2	16	TGCAGTGCTAGATCGTGGGGGGCGCTTGGGACCGGGGAGCTGTTTTTT	CSARSWGALGTGELFF
TRBD2	TRBV6-5	many	TRBJ2-1	16	TGTGCCAGCAGTTACTCACCAGCGGGAGGATTCAATGAGCAGTTCTTC	CASSYSPAGGFNEQFF
TRBD1	TRBV6-5	many	TRBJ1-6	15	TGTGCCAGCAGCCTTCGAGTAGGGGGCGACTCACCCCTCCACTTT	CASSLRVGGDSPLHF
TRBD2	TRBV3-1	many	TRBJ2-2	14	TGTGCCAGCAGCCCACTAGCGGGGGACGGGGAGCTGTTTTTT	CASSPLAGDGELFF
TRBD1	TRBV6-1	few	TRBJ2-2	14	TGTGCCAGCGAACGGGACAGCCTAAACGGGGAGCTGTTTTTT	CASERDSLNGELFF
-	TRBV2	many	TRBJ1-2	15	TGTGCCAGCAGTGAAGGGCAGCGTGGAGTAGGTGGCTACACCTTC	CASSEGQRGVGGYTF
-	TRBV20-1	few	TRBJ2-1	12	TGCAGTGCTAGTCCTCCTAGCAATGAGCAGTTCTTC	CSASPPSNEQFF
-	TRBV9	many	TRBJ2-4	15	TGTGCCAGCAGCGTTTTACGCTTAGCCAAAAACATTCAGTACTTC	CASSVLRLAKNIQYF
-	TRBV9	few	TRBJ2-3	14	TGTGCCAGCAGGCCCTCGCTCAGCACAGATACGCAGTATTTT	CASRPSLSTDTQYF
-	TRBV5-1	many	TRBJ2-1	17	TGCGCCAGCAGCTTGGTGGTAGGGGACGGGACCTACAATGAGCAGTTCTTC	CASSLVVGDGTYNEQFF
-	TRBV2	many	TRBJ1-1	11	TGTGCCAGCAGCTATGAGACTGAAGCTTTCTTT	CASSYETEAFF
-	TRBV5-1	many	TRBJ2-3	15	TGCGCCAGCCAGAATCCAGGCCAGGGAGCAGATACGCAGTATTTT	CASQNPGQGADTQYF
-	TRBV6-5	many	TRBJ1-1	13	TGTGCCAGCAGTTACTACGGGAACACTGAAGCTTTCTTT	CASSYYGNTEAFF
-	TRBV6-6	many	TRBJ2-7	13	TGTGCCAGCAGTTATTCTTCCAGTGTTGAGCAGTACTTC	CASSYSSSVEQYF
-	TRBV13	many	TRBJ1-3	14	TGTGCCAGCAGCACCAGATACTCTGGAAACACCATATATTTT	CASSTRYSGNTIYF
TRBD1	TRBV14	many	TRBJ1-2	14	TGTGCCAGCAGCCAAGGGACAGGGATGCGTGGCTACACCTTC	CASSQGTGMRGYTF
TRBD1	TRBV20-1	many	TRBJ2-7	14	TGCAGTGCTAGAAGGACAGGGGTCTCCTACGAGCAGTACTTC	CSARRTGVSYEQYF
-	TRBV28	many	TRBJ1-1	13	TGTGCCAGTTGGAGATTAATGAACACTGAAGCTTTCTTT	CASWRLMNTEAFF
TRBD1	TRBV20-1	few	TRBJ1-5	14	TGCAGTGCGGTCGACAGGGGAAGGTACCAGCCCCAGCATTTT	CSAVDRGRYQPQHF
-	TRBV5-6	many	TRBJ1-2	13	TGTGCCAGCAGCCTGCAAGCTAACTATGGCTACACCTTC	CASSLQANYGYTF
TRBD1	TRBV20-1	many	TRBJ1-3	15	TGCAGTGCTAGAAACCTCAGGGGGTCTGGAAACACCATATATTTT	CSARNLRGSGNTIYF